These 21 T cell receptor beta chains came from one sample sequenced in a study of STAT5B mutations in CD4+ large granular lymphocyte leukemia. The assay was immunoSEQ multiplex PCR, and TCRdb's table has in-frame clones only and misses some. The sample shows tens of thousands of clones, roughly 76% of them seen only once. Sequenced: CD4+ T cells from blood buffy coats. These receptors were collected from a human donor in good health.

About this clone: The same CDR3 is also encoded by other DNA sequences in this sample. V gene TRBV7-9 combines with J gene TRBJ2-7; D ambiguous. V shed 5 bases and J shed 0 bases, with 5 bases lying between them. Germline V gene sequence: CDR1 SEHNR, CDR2 FQNEAQ (reference sequence). The CDR3 has 12 amino acids. The DNA for the CDR3 is TGTGCCAGCAGCCTTAGCTCCTACGAGCAGTACTTC. Amino acids: CASSLSSYEQYF.

V usage is TRBV5-1 and J usage is TRBJ2-1, with D tentatively TRBD1 or TRBD2 (6 bases each). The V end was cut by 4 bases, the J end by 5 bases, with 13 bases between. Germline values: CDR1 SGHRS, CDR2 YFSETQ. This CDR3 is built from 14 residues. The CDR3: CASSAYGGNNEQFF. Written as DNA, the CDR3 is TGCGCCAGCAGCGCATACGGGGGCAACAATGAGCAGTTCTTC.

The chain couples TRBV7-2 to TRBJ1-5, with no clear D. Germline V gene lookup returns CDR1 SGHTA and CDR2 FQGNSA. There are 17 residues in the CDR3. V was pared by 0 bases and J by 1 base, with 13 bases between. Here the CDR3 reads CASSLALTSLSNQPQHF. The CDR3 DNA reads TGTGCCAGCAGCTTAGCGCTAACCTCCCTCAGCAATCAGCCCCAGCATTTT. Looking up the rest from reference TRBV7-2 and TRBJ1-5 gives the full variable domain: GAGVSQSPSNKVTEKGKDVELRCDPISGHTALYWYRQSLGQGLEFLIYFQGNSAPDKSGLPSDRFSAERTGGSVSTLTIQRTQQEDSAVYLCASSLALTSLSNQPQHFGDGTRLSIL.

The V call is TRBV7-2, the J call TRBJ2-7, with a weak D call TRBD1 (5 bases). The CDR3 is 14 amino acids. Germline V gene sequence: CDR1 SGHTA, CDR2 FQGNSA. V lost 7 bases and J 5 bases, leaving 18 bases between the germline ends. CDR3 residues: CASTLLVGVNEQYF. CDR3 in DNA: TGTGCCAGCACCCTTCTGGTAGGGGTCAACGAGCAGTACTTC.

The V and J genes are TRBV21-1 and TRBJ2-1; the table names TRBD2, a call not compared with the DNA. TRBV21-1 is a documented pseudogene. The CDR3 covers 20 residues. CDR3 nucleotides: TGTGCCAGCAGCAAAGTCACCCTCCCTCGCCCAGCGGACCCCTACAATGAGCAGTTCTTC. It translates to CASSKVTLPRPADPYNEQFF.

This clone was observed a single time. The chain employs TRBV9 and TRBJ2-6; D uncertain. CDR3 length: 20 residues. Germline V gene data show CDR1 as SGDLS and CDR2 as YYNGEE. The V gene lost 3 bases and the J gene lost 2 bases, with 24 bases spanning the gap. CDR3 nucleotides: TGTGCCAGCAGCGAGGTAATATGGGGTCTGCCGGGTCCTGGGGCCAACGTCCTGACTTTC. Residues: CASSEVIWGLPGPGANVLTF.

The CDR3, as DNA: TGTGCCAGCAGCTTCGGACAGGCATCCTACGAGCAGTACTTC. Encoded protein: CASSFGQASYEQYF. The chain uses TRBV6-5 and TRBJ2-5; 7 nucleotides agree with TRBD1. The closer fit of TRBJ2-7 to the DNA end suggests the J call may be wrong. CDR1 MNHEY and CDR2 SVGAGI come from the germline V gene. CDR3 length equals 14 residues.

This sequence joins TRBV4-1 and TRBJ2-3; no reliable D call. This CDR3 is 16 amino acids long. Germline lookup yields CDR1 MGHRA and CDR2 YSYEKL. Between the trimmed V and J ends, which lost 2 bases and 3 bases, there was a span of 15 bases. The CDR3 here is CASSQFIDIHTDTQYF. CDR3 DNA sequence: TGCGCCAGCAGCCAATTTATCGATATCCATACAGATACGCAGTATTTT.

V usage is TRBV5-1 and J usage is TRBJ2-1; 9 bases are a match to TRBD2. The V and J ends lost 2 bases and 6 bases, in that order; junction bases with no gene match: 0. There are 13 residues in the CDR3. Germline assignment: CDR1 SGHRS and CDR2 YFSETQ. CDR3 DNA: TGCGCCAGCAGCTTTAGCGGGAGCAATGAGCAGTTCTTC. Its translation is CASSFSGSNEQFF.

This sequence joins TRBV11-3 and TRBJ2-1; 7 nucleotides align to TRBD1. After removal of 6 bases from V and 0 bases from J, the junction contained 5 bases not matched to a gene. The V gene's germline CDR1 is SGHNT and CDR2 YENEEA. This CDR3 spans 15 amino acids. In nucleotides, the CDR3 is TGTGCCAGCAGAGCAGGGGGTAGCTCCTACAATGAGCAGTTCTTC. Translated, it gives CASRAGGSSYNEQFF.

This chain connects TRBV6-6 to TRBJ2-5; 7 bases agree with TRBD1. The CDR3 spans 15 residues. Germline V gives CDR1 MNHNY, CDR2 SVGAGI (reference sequence). The V gene end was trimmed by 5 bases and the J gene end by 3 bases; junction bases not matched to a gene: 9. CDR3 sequence: CASSLRQGWEETQYF. In DNA, the CDR3 is TGTGCCAGCAGTCTTCGACAGGGTTGGGAAGAGACCCAGTACTTC.

The chain joins TRBV28 to TRBJ1-1, with TRBD1 matching 12 bases. J lost 5 bases, V lost 1 base, and 11 bases had no gene match. The CDR3 extends over 18 amino acids. The germline V gene encodes CDR1 MDHEN and CDR2 SYDVKM. The CDR3 protein is CASSLFPAGQGARTEAFF. CDR3 DNA: TGTGCCAGCAGTTTATTTCCCGCGGGACAGGGGGCTCGGACTGAAGCTTTCTTT. The whole variable domain, remainder taken from reference TRBV28 and TRBJ1-1, is DVKVTQSSRYLVKRTGEKVFLECVQDMDHENMFWYRQDPGLGLRLIYFSYDVKMKEKGDIPEGYSVSREKKERFSLILESASTNQTSMYLCASSLFPAGQGARTEAFFGQGTRLTVV.

The rearrangement joins TRBV7-9 to TRBJ2-6, with D tentatively TRBD1 (5 bases). The germline V and J ends were trimmed by 5 bases and 4 bases, with 12 bases remaining between them. This CDR3 has 15 residues. Germline V gives CDR1 SEHNR, CDR2 FQNEAQ (reference sequence). This CDR3 reads CASSPQGTGANVLTF. As DNA, the CDR3 is TGTGCCAGCAGCCCTCAGGGTACCGGGGCCAACGTCCTGACTTTC.

The chain recombines TRBV19 with TRBJ1-2; D is unclear. Germline V gene lookup returns CDR1 LNHDA and CDR2 SQIVND (reference sequence). This CDR3 is 14 amino acids long. V gave up 3 bases and J gave up 4 bases, with 12 bases separating them. In DNA form, the CDR3 reads TGTGCCAGTAGTATGCGGGGAGGTCTCTATGGCTACACCTTC. Translation gives CASSMRGGLYGYTF. Together with reference TRBV19 and TRBJ1-2, the CDR3 gives the full variable domain: DGGITQSPKYLFRKEGQNVTLSCEQNLNHDAMYWYRQDPGQGLRLIYYSQIVNDFQKGDIAEGYSVSREKKESFPLTVTSAQKNPTAFYLCASSMRGGLYGYTFGSGTRLTVV.

CDR3 sequence: CASSSDVTYEQYF. The CDR3, as DNA: TGTGCCAGCAGTTCAGACGTAACCTACGAGCAGTACTTC. The chain carries TRBV27 and TRBJ2-7, with no clear D. The CDR3 sequence is 13 residues long. Trimming stripped 4 bases from V and 2 bases from J, with 9 bases between. CDR1 is MNHEY and CDR2 is SMNVEV in the germline V gene (reference sequence).

This clone was counted between two and nine times. The chain joins TRBV5-1 to TRBJ2-2; D unresolved. Germline CDR1 is SGHRS and CDR2 is YFSETQ. The CDR3 extends over 14 amino acids. V was trimmed by 2 bases and J by 6 bases, leaving 11 bases between them. The chain's CDR3 is CASSLEGLPGELFF. CDR3 nucleotide sequence: TGCGCCAGCAGCTTAGAAGGGTTGCCCGGGGAGCTGTTTTTT.

This clone has just one count. The V gene is TRBV5-4, the J gene TRBJ1-2; 7 bases are a match to TRBD1. The length of the CDR3 is 15 residues. V dropped 0 bases and J dropped 3; count of bases not matched to a gene: 5. Germline V gives CDR1 SGHNT, CDR2 YYREEE (reference sequence). For the CDR3, the DNA is TGTGCCAGCAGCTTGGTAAGGGGGCGTCACTATGGCTACACCTTC. It encodes CASSLVRGRHYGYTF.

The chain combines TRBV4-2 with TRBJ1-2, with 10 bases aligning to TRBD1. This CDR3 is 16 amino acids long. The V segment lost 3 bases and the J segment 1 base; nucleotides outside the gene matches: 5. The germline CDR1 and CDR2 sequences are LGHNA and YNFKEQ. The CDR3 region is CASSHGGTGVNYGYTF. The CDR3 DNA reads as TGTGCCAGCAGCCATGGGGGGACAGGGGTTAACTATGGCTACACCTTC.

The chain joins TRBV28 to TRBJ1-6; TRBD1 matches at 8 bases. Germline V CDR1 and CDR2: MDHEN, SYDVKM. Trimming at V came to 2 bases and at J to 7 bases, leaving 7 bases not matched to a gene. The CDR3 loop spans 16 amino acids. The CDR3 sequence is CASSLGRQGHNSPLHF. The CDR3 region has the DNA TGTGCCAGCAGTTTAGGGAGACAGGGGCACAATTCACCCCTCCACTTT. The full variable domain, in which reference TRBV28 and TRBJ1-6 provide the parts outside the CDR3, is DVKVTQSSRYLVKRTGEKVFLECVQDMDHENMFWYRQDPGLGLRLIYFSYDVKMKEKGDIPEGYSVSREKKERFSLILESASTNQTSMYLCASSLGRQGHNSPLHFGNGTRLTVT.

The gene calls are TRBV28 and TRBJ2-7, with 8 bases fitting TRBD2. The V segment lost 2 bases and the J segment 7 bases; nucleotides outside the gene matches: 10. The CDR3 totals 15 residues. Germline CDR1 reads MDHEN; CDR2 reads SYDVKM. The CDR3 DNA follows: TGTGCCAGCAGTTTACCCGGGGGGGGAGAGTGGGAGCAGTACTTC. It yields the protein CASSLPGGGEWEQYF. The variable domain in full, with the rest retrieved from reference TRBV28 and TRBJ2-7, is DVKVTQSSRYLVKRTGEKVFLECVQDMDHENMFWYRQDPGLGLRLIYFSYDVKMKEKGDIPEGYSVSREKKERFSLILESASTNQTSMYLCASSLPGGGEWEQYFGPGTRLTVT.

This chain uses TRBV5-6 with TRBJ1-5; no definite D call. Germline CDR1 and CDR2: SGHDT and YYEEEE. This CDR3 has 15 amino acids. V was trimmed by 3 bases and J by 0 bases, leaving 10 bases between them. The CDR3 reads CASSSLADSNQPQHF. The DNA for the CDR3 is TGTGCCAGCAGCTCTTTGGCGGATAGCAATCAGCCCCAGCATTTT.